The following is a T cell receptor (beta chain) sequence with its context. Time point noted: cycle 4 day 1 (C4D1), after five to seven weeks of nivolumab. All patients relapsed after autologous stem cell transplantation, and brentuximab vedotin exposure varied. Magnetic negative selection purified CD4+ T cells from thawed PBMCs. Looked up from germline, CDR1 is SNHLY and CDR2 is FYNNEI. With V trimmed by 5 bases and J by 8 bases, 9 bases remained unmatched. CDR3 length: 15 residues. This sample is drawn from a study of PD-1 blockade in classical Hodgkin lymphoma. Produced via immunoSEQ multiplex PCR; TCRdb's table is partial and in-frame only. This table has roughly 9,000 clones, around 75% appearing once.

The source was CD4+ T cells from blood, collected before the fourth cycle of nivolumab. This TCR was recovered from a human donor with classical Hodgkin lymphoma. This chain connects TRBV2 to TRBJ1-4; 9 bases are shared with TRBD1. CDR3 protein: CASSQMGQGGEKLFF. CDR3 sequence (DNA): TGTGCCAGCAGTCAAATGGGACAGGGAGGAGAAAAACTGTTTTTT.